This is a list of T cell receptor beta chains from one sample in a study of technical replicates of blood from several donors. The repertoire was sequenced with immunoSEQ multiplex PCR; TCRdb's copy has only in-frame clones and lacks some. The sample includes fewer than 95,000 clones, just under 95% of them seen just once. Material: T cells isolated from PBMCs. The receptors shown here come from a human donor in good health. Each CDR3 is given with its conserved first and last residue. A D gene is named only where the DNA matches it firmly.

>.|TRBV7-7|13|TRBJ2-2
TGTGCTAGCAGCAGAGAGCGAACCGGGGAGCTGTTTTTT
CASSRERTGELFF
>.|TRBV5-1|15|TRBJ2-1
TGCGCCAGCAGCCCCGGACAGAGCTCCTACAATGAGCAGTTCTTC
CASSPGQSSYNEQFF
>.|TRBV11-2|13|TRBJ2-2
TGTGCCAGCAGCCAGGGGAACACCGGGGAGCTGTTTTTT
CASSQGNTGELFF
>TRBD2|TRBV9|15|TRBJ2-7
TGTGCCAGCAGCCTTACTAGCGCCTACTCCTACGAGCAGTACTTC
CASSLTSAYSYEQYF
>.|TRBV5-1|16|TRBJ2-3
TGCGCCAGCAGCTTCCTGCTAGAATTCGGAGCAGATACGCAGTATTTT
CASSFLLEFGADTQYF
>TRBD1|TRBV5-1|14|TRBJ2-7
TGCGCCAGCAGCACGGGACAGGGGGCCTACGAGCAGTACTTC
CASSTGQGAYEQYF
>TRBD1|TRBV9|16|TRBJ2-5
TGTGCCAGCAGCGTAGGGTCAACAGGGGGCCGAGAGACCCAGTACTTC
CASSVGSTGGRETQYF
>TRBD1|TRBV7-9|14|TRBJ1-1
TGTGCCAGCAGCTTAACAGGGGGGTATACTGAAGCTTTCTTT
CASSLTGGYTEAFF
>.|TRBV7-9|10|TRBJ2-1
TGTGCCAGCAGCTTACAAGAGCAGTTCTTC
CASSLQEQFF
>TRBD1|TRBV30|11|TRBJ2-7
TGTGCCTCAGCGGGACAGGGGAAGCAGTACTTC
CASAGQGKQYF